The present T cell receptor (beta chain) was sequenced within a study of blood T cell repertoires in COVID-19. Background on the study: Some COVID-19 samples were acute and others convalescent; all came from the United States, Italy and Spain.

Germline loops: CDR1 SGHDN, CDR2 FVKESK. The CDR3 spans 14 residues. Trimming left V 4 bases short and J 4 bases short, with 11 bases between. Original data processing: How many nucleated cells were present was estimated from reference gene primer amplification. TCRdb's copy holds only in-frame clones and misses some; the assay was immunoSEQ multiplex PCR. The D gene and trimming were derived from the DNA, and the V and J assignments and clone size from that table. The sample has around 100,000 clones, around 92% seen once; the top ten hold approximately 2.6%. The sample taken for sequencing was peripheral blood. The V and J genes are TRBV14 and TRBJ1-3; no reliable D call. This receptor was obtained from a man aged 50-60 years with COVID-19, enrolled during active disease. For the CDR3, the DNA is TGTGCCAGCAGCCCCCAGGCGCTCGGAAACACCATATATTTT. It is translated as CASSPQALGNTIYF.